This T cell receptor beta chain was profiled in a study of blood T cells in healthy people across ages. Germline assignment: CDR1 SGHRS and CDR2 YFSETQ. With V trimmed by 4 bases and J by 0 bases, 4 bases remained unmatched. This CDR3 is built from 15 residues. All donors came from Russia, were Caucasian and healthy, and spanned ages about 6 to 100. Combining a sample-barcoded 5' primer with a J-beta primer mix, a second PCR ran for about 7 to 11 cycles. TCRdb ran MiXCR on the 5' RACE reads and lists one entry per CDR3 protein. The sample gives just under 750,000 distinct CDR3 sequences, over 20% of which show up once; around 21% is in the top ten.

Sequencing was performed on blood. The clonotype comes from a man aged 65 to 85 in good health. The genes are TRBV5-1 and TRBJ2-5; the match to TRBD1 covers 9 bases. The CDR3: CASSNRGPYQETQYF. Written as DNA, the CDR3 is TGCGCCAGCAGCAACAGGGGGCCCTACCAAGAGACCCAGTACTTC. Using reference TRBV5-1 and TRBJ2-5 for the parts outside the CDR3, the full variable domain is KAGVTQTPRYLIKTRGQQVTLSCSPISGHRSVSWYQQTPGQGLQFLFEYFSETQRNKGNFPGRFSGRQFSNSRSEMNVSTLELGDSALYLCASSNRGPYQETQYFGPGTRLLVL.